This T cell receptor (beta chain) was recovered during a study of beta chain features in type 1 diabetes. Overall study context: Across all samples, around 98 million sorted cells were examined.

Investigators reverse transcribed all isolated RNA, so they sequenced expressed TCRB transcripts. The table came from immunoSEQ multiplex PCR; TCRdb's copy has only in-frame clones and leaves some out. This table has around 400,000 clones, about 14% appearing once. General observations from the study: Type 1 diabetes patients had fewer VDJ junction insertions and more deletions. A moderate, significant TCRB CDR3 shortening appeared in type 1 diabetes across four CD4+ subsets.

Via CD45RO/CCR7/CD25/CD127/CD95/CD27, cells of the CD4+ naive, central memory, regulatory and stem cell-like memory subsets were sorted. Notes on this clone: Its cognate antigen is unknown.

CDR1 and CDR2 (germline): SNHLY, FYNNEI. V was cut by 0 bases and J by 15 bases, with 6 bases left in between. This CDR3 is 10 amino acids long. This clonotype was sampled from a woman aged 18 to 35 in good health. Material: naive CD4+ T cells from blood. The rearrangement links TRBV2 to TRBJ2-1; no firm D call. CDR3 region: CASSEAIVFF. The DNA for the CDR3 is TGTGCCAGCAGTGAAGCGATAGTGTTCTTC. Variable domain in full (rest from reference TRBV2 and TRBJ2-1): EPEVTQTPSHQVTQMGQEVILRCVPISNHLYFYWYRQILGQKVEFLVSFYNNEISEKSEIFDDQFSVERPDGSNFTLKIRSTKLEDSAMYFCASSEAIVFFGPGTRLTVL.